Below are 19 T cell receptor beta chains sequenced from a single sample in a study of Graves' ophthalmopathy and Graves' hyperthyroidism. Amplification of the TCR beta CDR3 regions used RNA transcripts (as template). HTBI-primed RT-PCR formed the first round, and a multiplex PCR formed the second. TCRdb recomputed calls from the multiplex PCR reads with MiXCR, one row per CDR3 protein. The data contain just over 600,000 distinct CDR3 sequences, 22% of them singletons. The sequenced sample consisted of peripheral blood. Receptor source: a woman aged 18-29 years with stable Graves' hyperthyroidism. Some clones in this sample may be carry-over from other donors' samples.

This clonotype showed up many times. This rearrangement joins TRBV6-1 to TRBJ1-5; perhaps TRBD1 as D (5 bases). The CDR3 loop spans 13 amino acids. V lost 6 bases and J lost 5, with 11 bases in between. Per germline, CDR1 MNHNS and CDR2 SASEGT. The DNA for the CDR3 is TGTGCCAGCAGGGAGGGGTACCATCAGCCCCAGCATTTT. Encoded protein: CASREGYHQPQHF.

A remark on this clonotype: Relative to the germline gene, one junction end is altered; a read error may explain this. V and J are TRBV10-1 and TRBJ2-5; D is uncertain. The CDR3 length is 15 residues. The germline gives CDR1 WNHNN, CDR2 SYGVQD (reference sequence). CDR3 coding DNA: TGCGCCAGCAGTATGAGCATGGGCAGCCAAGAGATCCAGTACTTC. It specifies CASSMSMGSQEIQYF.

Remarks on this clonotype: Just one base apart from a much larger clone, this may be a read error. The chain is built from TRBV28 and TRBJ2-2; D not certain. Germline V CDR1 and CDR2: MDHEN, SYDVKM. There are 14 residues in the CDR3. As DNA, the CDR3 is TGTCCCAGCAGTCCCCATAGGGACACCGGGGAGCTGTTTTTT. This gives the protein CPSSPHRDTGELFF.

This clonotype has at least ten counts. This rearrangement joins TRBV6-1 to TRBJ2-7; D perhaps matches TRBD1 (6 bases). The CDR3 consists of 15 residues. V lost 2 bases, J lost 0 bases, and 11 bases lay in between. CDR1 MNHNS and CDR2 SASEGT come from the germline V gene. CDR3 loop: CASSEIGGSSYEQYF. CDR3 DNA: TGTGCCAGCAGTGAAATAGGGGGAAGCTCCTACGAGCAGTACTTC.

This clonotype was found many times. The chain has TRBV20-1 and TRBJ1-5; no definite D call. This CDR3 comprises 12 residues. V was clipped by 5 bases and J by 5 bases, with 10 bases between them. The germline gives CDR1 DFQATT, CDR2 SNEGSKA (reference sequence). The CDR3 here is CSAPQGHQPQHF. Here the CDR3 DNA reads TGCAGTGCTCCCCAAGGGCATCAGCCCCAGCATTTT.

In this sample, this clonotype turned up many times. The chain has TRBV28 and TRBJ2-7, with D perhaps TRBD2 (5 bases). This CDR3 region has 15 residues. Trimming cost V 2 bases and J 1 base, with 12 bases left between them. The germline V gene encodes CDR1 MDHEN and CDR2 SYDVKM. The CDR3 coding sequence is TGTGCCAGCAGTTTAGCAGGACGGGGTTCCTACGAGCAGTACTTC. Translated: CASSLAGRGSYEQYF. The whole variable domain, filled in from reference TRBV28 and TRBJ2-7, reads DVKVTQSSRYLVKRTGEKVFLECVQDMDHENMFWYRQDPGLGLRLIYFSYDVKMKEKGDIPEGYSVSREKKERFSLILESASTNQTSMYLCASSLAGRGSYEQYFGPGTRLTVT.

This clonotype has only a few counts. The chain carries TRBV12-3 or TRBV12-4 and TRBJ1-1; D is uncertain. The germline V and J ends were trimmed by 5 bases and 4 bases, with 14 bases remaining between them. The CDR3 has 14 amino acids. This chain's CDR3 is CASSRASRGTEAFF. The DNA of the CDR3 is TGTGCCAGCAGTCGCGCCTCCCGCGGCACTGAAGCTTTCTTT.

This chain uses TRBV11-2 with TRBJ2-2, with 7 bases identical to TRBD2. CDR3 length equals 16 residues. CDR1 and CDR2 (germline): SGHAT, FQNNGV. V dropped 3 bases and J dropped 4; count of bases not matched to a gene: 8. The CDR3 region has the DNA TGTGCCAGCAGCTTCCCGGGTCCGGGGGGCACCGGGGAGCTGTTTTTT. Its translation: CASSFPGPGGTGELFF.

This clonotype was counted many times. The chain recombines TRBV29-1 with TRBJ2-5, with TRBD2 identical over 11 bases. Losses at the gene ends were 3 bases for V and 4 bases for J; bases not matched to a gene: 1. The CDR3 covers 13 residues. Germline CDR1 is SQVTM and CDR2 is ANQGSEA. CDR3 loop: CSVEGTSGETQYF. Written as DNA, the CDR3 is TGCAGCGTTGAGGGGACTAGCGGAGAGACCCAGTACTTC.

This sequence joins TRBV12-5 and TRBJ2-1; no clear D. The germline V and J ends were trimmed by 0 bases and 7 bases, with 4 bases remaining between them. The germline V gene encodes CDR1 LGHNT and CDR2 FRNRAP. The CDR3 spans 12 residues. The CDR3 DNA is TGTGCTAGTGGTTTGGTTGGGAATGAGCAGTTCTTC. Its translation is CASGLVGNEQFF.

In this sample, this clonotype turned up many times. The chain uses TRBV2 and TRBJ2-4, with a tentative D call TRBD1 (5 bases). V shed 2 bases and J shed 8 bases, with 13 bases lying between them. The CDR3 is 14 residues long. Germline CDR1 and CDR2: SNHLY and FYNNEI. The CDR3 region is CASSELWEGDIQYF. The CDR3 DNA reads TGTGCCAGCAGTGAATTGTGGGAAGGGGACATTCAGTACTTC.

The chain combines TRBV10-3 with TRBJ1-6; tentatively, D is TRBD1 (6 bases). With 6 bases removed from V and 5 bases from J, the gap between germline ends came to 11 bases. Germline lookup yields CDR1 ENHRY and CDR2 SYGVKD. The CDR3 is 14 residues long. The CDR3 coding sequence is TGTGCCATCAGGCGCGCAGGGGATAATTCACCCCTCCACTTT. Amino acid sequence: CAIRRAGDNSPLHF.

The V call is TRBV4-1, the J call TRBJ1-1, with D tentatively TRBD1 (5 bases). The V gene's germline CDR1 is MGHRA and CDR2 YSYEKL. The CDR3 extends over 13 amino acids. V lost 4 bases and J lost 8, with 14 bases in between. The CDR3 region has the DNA TGCGCCAGCAGCCTAAACGGGGGTCAAGAAGCTTTCTTT. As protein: CASSLNGGQEAFF.

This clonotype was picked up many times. Here the CDR3 reads CASSIQGGHSNQPQHF. In nucleotides, the CDR3 is TGTGCCAGTAGTATCCAGGGGGGCCATAGCAATCAGCCCCAGCATTTT. The gene calls are TRBV19 and TRBJ1-5; TRBD1 aligns across 7 bases. Germline CDR1 is LNHDA and CDR2 is SQIVND (reference sequence). The trim removed 3 bases at V and 0 bases at J, leaving 5 bases unmatched. The CDR3 is made up of 16 amino acids.

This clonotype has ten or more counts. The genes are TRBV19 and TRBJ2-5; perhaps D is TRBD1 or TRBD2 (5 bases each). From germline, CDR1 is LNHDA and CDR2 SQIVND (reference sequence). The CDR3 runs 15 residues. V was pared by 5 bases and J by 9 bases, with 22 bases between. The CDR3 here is CASSLSGTGRGAQYF. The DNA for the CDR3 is TGTGCCAGTAGTCTCTCCGGGACGGGACGTGGGGCCCAGTACTTC.

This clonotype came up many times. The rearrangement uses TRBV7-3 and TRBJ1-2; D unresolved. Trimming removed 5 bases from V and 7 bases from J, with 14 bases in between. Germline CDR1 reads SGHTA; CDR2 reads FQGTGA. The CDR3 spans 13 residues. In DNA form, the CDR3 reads TGTGCCAGCAGCCCGACCATGCTTGGTGGCTACACCTTC. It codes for CASSPTMLGGYTF.

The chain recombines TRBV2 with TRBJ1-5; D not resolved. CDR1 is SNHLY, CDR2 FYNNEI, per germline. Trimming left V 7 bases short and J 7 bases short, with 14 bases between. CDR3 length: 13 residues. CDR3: CASTVGLEQPQHF. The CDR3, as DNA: TGTGCCAGCACCGTGGGTCTGGAGCAGCCCCAGCATTTT.

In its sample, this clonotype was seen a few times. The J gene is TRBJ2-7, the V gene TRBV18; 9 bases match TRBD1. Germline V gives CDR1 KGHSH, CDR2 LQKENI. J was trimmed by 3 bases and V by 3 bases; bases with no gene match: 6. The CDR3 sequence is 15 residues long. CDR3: CASSPRDRALYEQYF. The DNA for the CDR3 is TGTGCCAGCTCACCCCGGGACAGGGCCCTCTACGAGCAGTACTTC. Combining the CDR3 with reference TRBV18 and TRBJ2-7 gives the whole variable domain NAGVMQNPRHLVRRRGQEARLRCSPMKGHSHVYWYRQLPEEGLKFMVYLQKENIIDESGMPKERFSAEFPKEGPSILRIQQVVRGDSAAYFCASSPRDRALYEQYFGPGTRLTVT.

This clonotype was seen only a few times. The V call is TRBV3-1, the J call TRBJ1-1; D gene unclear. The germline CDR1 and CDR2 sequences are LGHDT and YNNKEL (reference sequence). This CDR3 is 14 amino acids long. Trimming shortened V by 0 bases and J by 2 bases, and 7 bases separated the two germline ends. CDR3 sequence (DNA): TGTGCCAGCAGCCAAGAGCTTCTAAACACTGAAGCTTTCTTT. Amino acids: CASSQELLNTEAFF.